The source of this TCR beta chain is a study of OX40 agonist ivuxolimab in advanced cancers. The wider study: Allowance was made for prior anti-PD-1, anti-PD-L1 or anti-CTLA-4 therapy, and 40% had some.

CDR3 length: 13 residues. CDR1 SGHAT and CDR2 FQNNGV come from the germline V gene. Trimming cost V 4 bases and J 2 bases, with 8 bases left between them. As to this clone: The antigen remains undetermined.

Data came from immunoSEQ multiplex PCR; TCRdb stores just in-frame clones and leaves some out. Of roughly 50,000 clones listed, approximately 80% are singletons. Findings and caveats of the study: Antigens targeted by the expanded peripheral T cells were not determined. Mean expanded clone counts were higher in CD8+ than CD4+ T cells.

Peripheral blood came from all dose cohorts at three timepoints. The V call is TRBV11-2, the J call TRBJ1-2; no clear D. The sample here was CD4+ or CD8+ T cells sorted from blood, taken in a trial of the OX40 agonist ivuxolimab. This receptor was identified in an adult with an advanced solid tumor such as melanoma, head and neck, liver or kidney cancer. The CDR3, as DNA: TGTGCCAGCAGCTCCAGCCTGAACTATGGCTACACCTTC. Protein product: CASSSSLNYGYTF.